The sequence of this T cell receptor beta chain was determined in a study of technical replicates of blood from a few donors. This table comes from immunoSEQ multiplex PCR, and its TCRdb copy is limited to in-frame clones, with some not included. This repertoire shows 70,000 or so clones, about nine tenths found once; its top ten account for 0.37%. CDR1 is MRHNA, CDR2 SNTAGT, per germline. Trimming removed 8 bases from V and 2 bases from J, with 9 bases in between. This CDR3 has 13 amino acids. This TCR came from a human donor in good health. Some clones in this sample may be carry-over from other donors' samples. The genes are TRBV6-4 and TRBJ2-2; D uncertain. Sequenced: T cells isolated from PBMCs. The CDR3 region has the DNA TGTGCCAGCCGAGACATCAACACCGGGGAGCTGTTTTTT. The encoded protein is CASRDINTGELFF.